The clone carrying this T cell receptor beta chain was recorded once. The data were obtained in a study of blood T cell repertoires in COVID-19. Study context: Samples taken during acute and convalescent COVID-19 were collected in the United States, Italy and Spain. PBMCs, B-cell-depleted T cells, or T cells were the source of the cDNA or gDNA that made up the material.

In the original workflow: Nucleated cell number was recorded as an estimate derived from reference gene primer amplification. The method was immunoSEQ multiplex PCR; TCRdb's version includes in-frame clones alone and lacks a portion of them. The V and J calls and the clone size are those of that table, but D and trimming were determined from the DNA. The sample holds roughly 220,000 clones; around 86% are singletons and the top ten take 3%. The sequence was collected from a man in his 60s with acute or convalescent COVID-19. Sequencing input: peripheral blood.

The CDR3 here is CASSERLGGPYGYTF. In DNA form, the CDR3 reads TGTGCCAGCAGTGAAAGGCTCGGGGGACCCTATGGCTACACCTTC. V and J are TRBV6-1 and TRBJ1-2, with a weak D call TRBD1 (5 bases). Trimming stripped 2 bases from V and 4 bases from J, with 14 bases between. Looked up from germline, CDR1 is MNHNS and CDR2 is SASEGT. The CDR3 extends over 15 amino acids.